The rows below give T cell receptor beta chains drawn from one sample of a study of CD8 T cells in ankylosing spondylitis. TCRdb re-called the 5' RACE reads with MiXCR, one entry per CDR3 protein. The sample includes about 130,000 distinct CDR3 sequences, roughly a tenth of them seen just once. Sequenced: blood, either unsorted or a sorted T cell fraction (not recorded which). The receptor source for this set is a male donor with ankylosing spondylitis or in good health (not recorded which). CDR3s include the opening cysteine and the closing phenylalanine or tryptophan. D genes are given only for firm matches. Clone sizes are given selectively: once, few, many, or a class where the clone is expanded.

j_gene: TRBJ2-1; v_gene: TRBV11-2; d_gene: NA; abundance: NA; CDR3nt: TGTGCCAGCAGCTTAGTCTTATTAGTTGGCAGGGGGGCCTACAATGAGCAGTTCTTC; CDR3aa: CASSLVLLVGRGAYNEQFF
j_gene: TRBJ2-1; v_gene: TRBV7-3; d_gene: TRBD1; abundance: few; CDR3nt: TGTGCCAGCAGCTTAATGCCGGGACAGCCAGACAATGAGCAGTTCTTC; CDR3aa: CASSLMPGQPDNEQFF
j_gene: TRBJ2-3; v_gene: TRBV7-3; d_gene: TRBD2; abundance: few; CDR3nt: TGTGCCAGCAGCGCGGGGGGGACTAGACGTGATACGCAGTATTTT; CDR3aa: CASSAGGTRRDTQYF
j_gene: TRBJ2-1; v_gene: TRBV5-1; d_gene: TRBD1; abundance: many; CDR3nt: TGCGCCAGCAGCTTCGGACAGGGGAAGGATGAGCAGTTCTTC; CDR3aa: CASSFGQGKDEQFF
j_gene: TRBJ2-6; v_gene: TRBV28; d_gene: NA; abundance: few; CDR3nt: TGTGCCAGCAGTTTCCTTTTCTTAAGCTCTGGGGCCAACGTCCTGACTTTC; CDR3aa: CASSFLFLSSGANVLTF
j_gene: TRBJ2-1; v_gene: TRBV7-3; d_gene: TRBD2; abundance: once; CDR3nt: TGTGCCAGCAGCTTCCGGACTAGACACAATGAGCAGTTCTTC; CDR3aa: CASSFRTRHNEQFF
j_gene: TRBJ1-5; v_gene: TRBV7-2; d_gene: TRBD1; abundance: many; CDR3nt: TGTGCCAGCAGCCCTGACAGGGGGAGACTAAAAGGTCAGCCCCAGCATTTT; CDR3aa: CASSPDRGRLKGQPQHF
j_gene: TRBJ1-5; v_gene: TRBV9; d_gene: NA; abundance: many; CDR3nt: TGTGCCAGCAGCGCAGACAGTTATAGCAATCAGCCCCAGCATTTT; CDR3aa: CASSADSYSNQPQHF
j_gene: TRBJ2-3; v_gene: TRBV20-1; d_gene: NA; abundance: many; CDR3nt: TGCAGTGCACCGGACAGGGCCAGCGGGAGAAATACGCAGTATTTT; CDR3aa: CSAPDRASGRNTQYF
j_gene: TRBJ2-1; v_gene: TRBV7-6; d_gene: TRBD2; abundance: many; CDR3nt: TGTGCCAGCAGCCATGAGGCGGGAGTGTTCAGTGAGCAGTTCTTC; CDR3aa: CASSHEAGVFSEQFF
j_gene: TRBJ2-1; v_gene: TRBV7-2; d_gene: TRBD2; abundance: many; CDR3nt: TGTGCCAGCAGCTCGCAACCTCTAGCGGGAGTAGGCAATGAGCAGTTCTTC; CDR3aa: CASSSQPLAGVGNEQFF
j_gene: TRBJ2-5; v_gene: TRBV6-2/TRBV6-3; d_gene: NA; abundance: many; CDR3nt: TGTGCCAGCAGTTATCCGGATCCTGAAGAGACCCAGTACTTC; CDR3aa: CASSYPDPEETQYF
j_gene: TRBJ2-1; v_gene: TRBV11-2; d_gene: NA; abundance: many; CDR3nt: TGTGCCAGCAGCTTAACAGTAAACAATGAGCAGTTCTTC; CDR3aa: CASSLTVNNEQFF
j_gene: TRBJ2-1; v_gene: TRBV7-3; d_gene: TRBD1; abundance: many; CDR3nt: TGTGCCAGCAGCCCGGGACAGGGCAAGTACAATGAGCAGTTCTTC; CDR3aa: CASSPGQGKYNEQFF
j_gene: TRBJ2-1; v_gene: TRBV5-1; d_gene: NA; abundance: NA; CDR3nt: TGCGCCAGCAGCTTGATCAGGGCCGCCAGCTCCTACAATGAGCAGTTCTTC; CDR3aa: CASSLIRAASSYNEQFF
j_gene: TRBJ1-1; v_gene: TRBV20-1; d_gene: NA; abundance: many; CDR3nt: TGCAGTGCTAGGGAGACAGTTACTGAAGCTTTCTTT; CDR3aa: CSARETVTEAFF
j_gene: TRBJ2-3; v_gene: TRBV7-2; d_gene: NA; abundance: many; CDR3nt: TGTGCCAGCAGTTGGGAGCCTCCGGTTCCAGATACGCAGTATTTT; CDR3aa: CASSWEPPVPDTQYF
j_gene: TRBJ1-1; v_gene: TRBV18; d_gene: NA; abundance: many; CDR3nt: TGTGCCAGCTCACCACCCAAGGGATACACTGAAGCTTTCTTT; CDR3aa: CASSPPKGYTEAFF
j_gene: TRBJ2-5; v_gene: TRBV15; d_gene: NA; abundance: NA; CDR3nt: TGTGCCACCAGCAGAAGAACAGGGTTGGTCCAAGAGACCCAGTACTTC; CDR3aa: CATSRRTGLVQETQYF
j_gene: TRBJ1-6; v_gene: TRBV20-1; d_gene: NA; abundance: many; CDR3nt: TGCAGTGCTAGAGTAGCTGTCGGGCGCCAGTATAATTCACCCCTCCACTTT; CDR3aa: CSARVAVGRQYNSPLHF
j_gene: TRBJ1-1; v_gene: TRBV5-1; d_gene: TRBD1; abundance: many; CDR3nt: TGCGCCAGCAGCTTGGGGCAGGGGGTCACTGAAGCTTTCTTT; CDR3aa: CASSLGQGVTEAFF
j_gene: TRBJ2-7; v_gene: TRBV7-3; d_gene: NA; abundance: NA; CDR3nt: TGTGCCAGCAGCTTGACTGGGCACGAGCAGTACTTC; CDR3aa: CASSLTGHEQYF
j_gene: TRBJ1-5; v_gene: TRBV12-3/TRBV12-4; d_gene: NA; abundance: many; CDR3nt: TGTGCCAGCAGCACAGGGCGATTGGGCAATCAGCCCCAGCATTTT; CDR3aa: CASSTGRLGNQPQHF
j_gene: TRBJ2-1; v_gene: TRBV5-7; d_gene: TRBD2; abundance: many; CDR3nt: TGTGCCAGCAGCTTCGGAGGGACTAGCGGAGGAGGCGAGATCAATGAGCAGTTCTTC; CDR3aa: CASSFGGTSGGGEINEQFF
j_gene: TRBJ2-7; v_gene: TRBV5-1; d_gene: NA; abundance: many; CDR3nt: TGCGCCAGCAGCCCCTCAGCCCCCGACTACGAGCAGTACTTC; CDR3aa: CASSPSAPDYEQYF
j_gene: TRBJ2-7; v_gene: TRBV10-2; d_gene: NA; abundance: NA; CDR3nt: TGCGCCAGCAGTGAGTTTGGAGGGAGTGATCCCTACGAGCAGTACTTC; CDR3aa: CASSEFGGSDPYEQYF